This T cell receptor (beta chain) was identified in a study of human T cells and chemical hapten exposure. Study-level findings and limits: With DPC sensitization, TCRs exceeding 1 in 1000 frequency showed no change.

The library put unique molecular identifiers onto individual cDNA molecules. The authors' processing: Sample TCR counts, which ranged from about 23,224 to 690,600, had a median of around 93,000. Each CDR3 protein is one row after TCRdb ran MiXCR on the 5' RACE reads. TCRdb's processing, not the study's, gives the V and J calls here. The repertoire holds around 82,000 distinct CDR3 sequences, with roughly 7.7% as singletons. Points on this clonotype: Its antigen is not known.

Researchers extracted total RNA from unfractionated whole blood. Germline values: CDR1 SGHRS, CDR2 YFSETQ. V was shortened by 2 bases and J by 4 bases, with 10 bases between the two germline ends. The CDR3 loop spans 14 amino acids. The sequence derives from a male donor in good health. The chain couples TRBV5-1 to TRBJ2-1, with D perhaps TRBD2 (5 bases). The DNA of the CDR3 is TGCGCCAGCAGCTTTGAGGGAGAGTACAATGAGCAGTTCTTC. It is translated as CASSFEGEYNEQFF.